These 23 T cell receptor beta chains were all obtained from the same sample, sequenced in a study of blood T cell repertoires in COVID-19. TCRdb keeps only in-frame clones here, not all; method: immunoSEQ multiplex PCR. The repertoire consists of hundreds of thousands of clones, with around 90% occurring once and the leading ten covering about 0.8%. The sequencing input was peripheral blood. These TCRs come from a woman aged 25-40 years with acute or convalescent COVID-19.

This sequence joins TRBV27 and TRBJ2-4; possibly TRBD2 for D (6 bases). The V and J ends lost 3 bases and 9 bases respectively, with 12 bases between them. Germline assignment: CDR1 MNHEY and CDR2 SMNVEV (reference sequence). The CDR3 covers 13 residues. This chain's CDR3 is CASSLGVGGIQYF. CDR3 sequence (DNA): TGTGCCAGCAGTTTGGGGGTCGGGGGCATTCAGTACTTC.

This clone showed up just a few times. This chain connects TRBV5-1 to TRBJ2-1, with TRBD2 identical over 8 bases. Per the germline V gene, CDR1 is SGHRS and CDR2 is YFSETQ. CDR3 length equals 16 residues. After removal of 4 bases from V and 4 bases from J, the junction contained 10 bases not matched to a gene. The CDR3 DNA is TGCGCCAGCAGCCCGGACGGCGGGAGGCGGTACAATGAGCAGTTCTTC. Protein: CASSPDGGRRYNEQFF.

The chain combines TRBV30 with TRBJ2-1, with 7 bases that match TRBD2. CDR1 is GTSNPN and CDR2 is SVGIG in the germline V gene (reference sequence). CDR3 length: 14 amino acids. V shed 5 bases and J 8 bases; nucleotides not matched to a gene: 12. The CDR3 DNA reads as TGTGCCTGGCTCGGAAGTCCGGGGGGTCATGAGCAGTTCTTC. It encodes CAWLGSPGGHEQFF. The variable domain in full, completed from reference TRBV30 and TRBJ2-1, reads SQTIHQWPATLVQPVGSPLSLECTVEGTSNPNLYWYRQAAGRGLQLLFYSVGIGQISSEVPQNLSASRPQDRQFILSSKKLLLSDSGFYLCAWLGSPGGHEQFFGPGTRLTVL.

The DNA for the CDR3 is TGTGCCAGCAACCCCCGTGACAGGGGCTCCTACGAGCAGTACTTC. This gives the protein CASNPRDRGSYEQYF. The chain carries TRBV6-5 and TRBJ2-7, with 8 bases aligning to TRBD1. J lost 0 bases, V lost 7 bases, and 8 bases had no gene match. CDR1 and CDR2 from the germline V gene are MNHEY and SVGAGI. The length of the CDR3 is 15 residues.

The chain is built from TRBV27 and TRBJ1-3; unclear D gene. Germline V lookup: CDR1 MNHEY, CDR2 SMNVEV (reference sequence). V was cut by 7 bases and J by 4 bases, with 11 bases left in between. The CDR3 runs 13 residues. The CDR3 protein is CASTAGSGNTIYF. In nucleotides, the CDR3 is TGTGCCAGCACCGCGGGGTCCGGAAACACCATATATTTT.

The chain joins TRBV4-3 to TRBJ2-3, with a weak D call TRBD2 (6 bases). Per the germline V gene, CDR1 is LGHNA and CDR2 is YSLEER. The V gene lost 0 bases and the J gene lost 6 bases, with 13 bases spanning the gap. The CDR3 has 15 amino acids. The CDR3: CASSQEGTAGDTQYF. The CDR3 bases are TGCGCCAGCAGCCAAGAAGGGACCGCGGGGGATACGCAGTATTTT.

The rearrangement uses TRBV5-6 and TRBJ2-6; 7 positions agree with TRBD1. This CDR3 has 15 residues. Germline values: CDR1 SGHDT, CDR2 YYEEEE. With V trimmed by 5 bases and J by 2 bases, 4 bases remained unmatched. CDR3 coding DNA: TGTGCCAGCAGGTCAGGGGGAGCTGGGGCCAACGTCCTGACTTTC. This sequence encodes CASRSGGAGANVLTF.

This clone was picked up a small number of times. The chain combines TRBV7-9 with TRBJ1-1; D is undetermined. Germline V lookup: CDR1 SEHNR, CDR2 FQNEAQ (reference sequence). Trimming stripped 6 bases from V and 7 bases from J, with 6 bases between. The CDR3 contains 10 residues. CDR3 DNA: TGTGCCAGCAGTACAATTGAAGCTTTCTTT. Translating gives CASSTIEAFF.

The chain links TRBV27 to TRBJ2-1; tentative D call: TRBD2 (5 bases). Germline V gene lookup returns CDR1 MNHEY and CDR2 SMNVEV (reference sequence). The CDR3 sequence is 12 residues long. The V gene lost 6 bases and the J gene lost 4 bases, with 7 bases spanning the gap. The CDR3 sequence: CASSGGYNEQFF. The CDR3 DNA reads TGTGCCAGCAGCGGAGGATACAATGAGCAGTTCTTC.

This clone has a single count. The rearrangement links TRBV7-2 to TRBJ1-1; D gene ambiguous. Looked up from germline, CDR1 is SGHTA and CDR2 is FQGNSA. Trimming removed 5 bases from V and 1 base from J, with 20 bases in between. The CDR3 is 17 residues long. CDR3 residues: CASSGRTREGRNTEAFF. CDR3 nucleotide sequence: TGTGCCAGCAGCGGAAGGACTAGGGAGGGAAGGAACACTGAAGCTTTCTTT.

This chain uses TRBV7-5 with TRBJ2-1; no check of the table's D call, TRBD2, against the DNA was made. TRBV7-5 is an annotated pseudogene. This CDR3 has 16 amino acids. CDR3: CARSLGLAVSYNEQFF. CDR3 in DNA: TGTGCCAGAAGCTTAGGTCTAGCGGTCTCCTACAATGAGCAGTTCTTC.

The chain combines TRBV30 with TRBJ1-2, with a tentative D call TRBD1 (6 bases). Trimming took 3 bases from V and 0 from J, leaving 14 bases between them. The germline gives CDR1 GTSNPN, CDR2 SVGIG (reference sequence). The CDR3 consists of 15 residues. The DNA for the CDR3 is TGTGCCTGGAGCCCAGGGACACCTGCTAACTATGGCTACACCTTC. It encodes CAWSPGTPANYGYTF.

The CDR3: CASRARLAGGSYNEQFF. The CDR3 DNA is TGTGCCAGCAGGGCCCGACTAGCGGGCGGCTCCTACAATGAGCAGTTCTTC. The rearrangement links TRBV2 to TRBJ2-1, with 10 positions matching TRBD2. Germline V lookup: CDR1 SNHLY, CDR2 FYNNEI. The CDR3 extends over 17 amino acids. Losses at the gene ends were 6 bases for V and 0 bases for J; bases not matched to a gene: 8. The full variable domain, its missing parts supplied by reference TRBV2 and TRBJ2-1, is EPEVTQTPSHQVTQMGQEVILRCVPISNHLYFYWYRQILGQKVEFLVSFYNNEISEKSEIFDDQFSVERPDGSNFTLKIRSTKLEDSAMYFCASRARLAGGSYNEQFFGPGTRLTVL.

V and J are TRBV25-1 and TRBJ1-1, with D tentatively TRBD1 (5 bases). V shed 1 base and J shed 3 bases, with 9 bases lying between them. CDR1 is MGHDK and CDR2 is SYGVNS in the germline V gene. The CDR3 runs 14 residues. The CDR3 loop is CASSEWGRDTEAFF. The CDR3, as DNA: TGTGCCAGCAGTGAATGGGGGAGGGACACTGAAGCTTTCTTT.

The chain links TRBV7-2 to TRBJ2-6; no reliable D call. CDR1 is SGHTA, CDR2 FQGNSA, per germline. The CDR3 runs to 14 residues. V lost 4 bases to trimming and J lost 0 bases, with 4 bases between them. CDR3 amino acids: CASSYYSGANVLTF. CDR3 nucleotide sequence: TGTGCCAGCAGCTACTACTCTGGGGCCAACGTCCTGACTTTC.

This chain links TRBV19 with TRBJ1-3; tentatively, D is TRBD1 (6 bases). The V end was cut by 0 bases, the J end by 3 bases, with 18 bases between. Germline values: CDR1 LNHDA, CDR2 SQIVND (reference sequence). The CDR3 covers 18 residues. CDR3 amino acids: CASSIDGGGHRFGNTIYF. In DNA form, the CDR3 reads TGTGCCAGTAGTATAGATGGGGGGGGACACCGTTTTGGAAACACCATATATTTT.

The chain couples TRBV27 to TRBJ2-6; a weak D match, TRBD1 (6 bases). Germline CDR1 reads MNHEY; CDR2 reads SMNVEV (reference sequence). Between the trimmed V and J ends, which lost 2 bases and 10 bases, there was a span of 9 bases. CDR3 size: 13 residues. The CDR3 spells CASSLRQENVLTF. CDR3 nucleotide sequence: TGTGCCAGCAGTTTAAGACAGGAGAACGTCCTGACTTTC.

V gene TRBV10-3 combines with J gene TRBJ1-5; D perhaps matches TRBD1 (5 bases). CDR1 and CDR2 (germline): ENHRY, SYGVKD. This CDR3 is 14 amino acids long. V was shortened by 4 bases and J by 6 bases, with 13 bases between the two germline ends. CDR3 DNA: TGTGCCATCAGTGGGGCAGGGAACAGTCAGCCCCAGCATTTT. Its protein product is CAISGAGNSQPQHF.

The CDR3 loop reads CASSLAGGNYEQYF. The CDR3 region has the DNA TGTGCCAGCAGCTTGGCCGGCGGAAACTACGAGCAGTACTTC. This sequence joins TRBV5-6 and TRBJ2-7, with D unresolved. From germline, CDR1 is SGHDT and CDR2 YYEEEE. This CDR3 region has 14 residues. V lost 0 bases and J 3 bases, leaving 10 bases between the germline ends.

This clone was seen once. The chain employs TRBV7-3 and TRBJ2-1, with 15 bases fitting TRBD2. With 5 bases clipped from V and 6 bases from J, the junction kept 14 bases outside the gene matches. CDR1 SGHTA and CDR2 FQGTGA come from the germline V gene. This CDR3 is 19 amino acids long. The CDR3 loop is CASSPKGTSGRWSANEQFF. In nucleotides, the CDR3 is TGTGCCAGCAGCCCAAAGGGGACTAGCGGGAGGTGGTCCGCCAATGAGCAGTTCTTC.

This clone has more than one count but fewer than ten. The CDR3 region is CASSEPSNLGPGELFF. CDR3 in DNA: TGTGCCAGCAGTGAACCCTCTAACCTAGGCCCCGGGGAGCTGTTTTTT. The chain joins TRBV6-4 to TRBJ2-2; D gene uncertain. V was pared by 3 bases and J by 6 bases, with 17 bases between. CDR3 length: 16 residues. CDR1 is MRHNA and CDR2 is SNTAGT in the germline V gene.

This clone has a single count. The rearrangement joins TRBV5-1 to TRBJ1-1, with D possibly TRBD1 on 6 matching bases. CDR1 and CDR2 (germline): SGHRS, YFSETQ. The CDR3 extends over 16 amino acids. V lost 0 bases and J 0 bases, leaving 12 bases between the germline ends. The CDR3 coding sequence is TGCGCCAGCAGCTTGGCAGGGGTCGGTATGAACACTGAAGCTTTCTTT. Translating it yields CASSLAGVGMNTEAFF.

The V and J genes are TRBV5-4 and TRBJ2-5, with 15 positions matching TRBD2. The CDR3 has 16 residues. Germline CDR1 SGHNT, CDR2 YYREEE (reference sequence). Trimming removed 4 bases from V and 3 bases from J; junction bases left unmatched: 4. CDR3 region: CASSPGLAGGKETQYF. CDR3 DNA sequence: TGTGCCAGCAGCCCTGGACTAGCGGGAGGGAAAGAGACCCAGTACTTC.